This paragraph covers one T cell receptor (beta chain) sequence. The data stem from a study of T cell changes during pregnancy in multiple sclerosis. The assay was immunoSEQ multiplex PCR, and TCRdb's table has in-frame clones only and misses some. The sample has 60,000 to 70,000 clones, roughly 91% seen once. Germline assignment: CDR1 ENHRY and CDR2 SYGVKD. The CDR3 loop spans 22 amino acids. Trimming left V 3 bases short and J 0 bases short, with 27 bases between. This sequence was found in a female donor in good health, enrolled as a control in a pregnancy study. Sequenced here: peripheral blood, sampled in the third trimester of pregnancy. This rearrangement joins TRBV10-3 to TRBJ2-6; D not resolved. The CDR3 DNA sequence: TGTGCCATCAGTGATATAATTGGTATGTCCACACCCATCAGCTCTGGGGCCAACGTCCTGACTTTC. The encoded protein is CAISDIIGMSTPISSGANVLTF.